A selection of T cell receptor beta chains follows, all from one sample in a study of response to subunit inactivated influenza vaccine. Each CDR3 protein gets one entry after TCRdb re-called the RT-PCR reads with MiXCR. The table has about 520,000 distinct CDR3 sequences, around 25% seen once. This specimen consisted of CD4+ T cells sorted from PBMCs, obtained about 5 days after vaccination. These receptors originate from a man aged 50 to 59 who received an inactivated influenza vaccine. Each CDR3 is given with its conserved first and last residue. D genes are given only for firm matches. Expanded clones are given a class, and other clones once, few, many or no size at all.

>many|NA|TRBJ1-1|17|TRBV4-1
CASSQPKRRALNTEAFF
TGCGCCAGCAGCCAGCCTAAGCGCCGGGCGCTTAACACTGAAGCTTTCTTT
>few|TRBD1|TRBJ2-2|14|TRBV12-3/TRBV12-4
CASKLGQLIGELFF
TGTGCCAGCAAACTGGGACAGTTAATCGGGGAGCTGTTTTTT
>NA|TRBD1|TRBJ2-5|16|TRBV7-2
CASSPKDRGRWETQYF
TGTGCCAGCAGCCCTAAGGACAGGGGGCGTTGGGAGACCCAGTACTTC
>NA|NA|TRBJ2-1|16|TRBV20-1
CSARLPMWGRGNEQFF
TGCAGTGCTAGATTGCCTATGTGGGGTAGAGGGAATGAGCAGTTCTTC
>NA|NA|TRBJ2-1|17|TRBV7-9
CASSSQGVWSSYNEQFF
TGTGCCAGCAGCTCCCAAGGCGTGTGGAGCTCCTACAATGAGCAGTTCTTC
>few|NA|TRBJ2-2|14|TRBV9
CASSVDGVAGELFF
TGTGCCAGCAGCGTAGACGGGGTGGCCGGGGAGCTGTTTTTT
>few|NA|TRBJ1-4|12|TRBV7-9
CASSPHGEKLFF
TGTGCCAGCAGCCCCCACGGCGAAAAACTGTTTTTT
>few|NA|TRBJ1-5|14|TRBV2
CASSEGTPNQPQHF
TGTGCCAGCAGTGAAGGGACCCCAAATCAGCCCCAGCATTTT
>NA|NA|TRBJ1-1|13|TRBV7-9
CASSDSMNTEAFF
TGTGCCAGCTCGGACAGCATGAACACTGAAGCTTTCTTT
>NA|TRBD2|TRBJ2-5|15|TRBV29-1
CSVSPLAGGRETQYF
TGCAGCGTCTCCCCCCTAGCGGGGGGTCGCGAGACCCAGTACTTC
>NA|NA|TRBJ2-2|15|TRBV20-1
CSAKILTGGTGELFF
TGCAGTGCTAAAATCCTTACAGGAGGAACCGGGGAGCTGTTTTTT
>NA|NA|TRBJ2-1|14|TRBV2
CASRPIAGYNEQFF
TGTGCCAGCCGCCCCATTGCCGGGTACAATGAGCAGTTCTTC
>many|NA|TRBJ2-2|15|TRBV12-3/TRBV12-4
CASSWGAGNTGELFF
TGTGCCAGCAGTTGGGGGGCGGGGAACACCGGGGAGCTGTTTTTT
>few|NA|TRBJ2-3|16|TRBV12-3/TRBV12-4
CASRPPSLGFSDTQYF
TGTGCCAGCAGACCCCCCTCGCTGGGTTTTTCAGATACGCAGTATTTT
>few|TRBD1|TRBJ1-2|15|TRBV4-3
CASSQGTGGVYGYTF
TGCGCCAGCAGCCAAGGGACAGGGGGCGTTTATGGCTACACCTTC
>many|TRBD1|TRBJ1-2|14|TRBV6-1
CASSQDRPNYGYTF
TGTGCCAGCAGTCAGGACAGGCCTAACTATGGCTACACCTTC
>few|NA|TRBJ2-7|10|TRBV29-1
CSARRLEQYF
TGCAGCGCCAGGAGGTTGGAGCAGTACTTC
>NA|NA|TRBJ2-3|14|TRBV24-1
CATSDFRGTDTQYF
TGTGCCACCAGTGATTTTAGGGGCACAGATACGCAGTATTTT
>many|NA|TRBJ2-1|16|TRBV10-3
CAISESIQGRDNEQFF
TGTGCCATCAGTGAGTCGATCCAGGGTCGAGACAATGAGCAGTTCTTC
>few|TRBD1|TRBJ2-7|15|TRBV5-5
CASSLGGIGTYEQYF
TGTGCCAGCAGCTTAGGGGGCATCGGGACCTACGAGCAGTACTTC
>few|NA|TRBJ2-3|18|TRBV11-2
CASWASGTYSERGDTQYF
TGTGCCAGCTGGGCGTCCGGGACGTACTCCGAACGGGGAGATACGCAGTATTTT
>NA|TRBD1|TRBJ2-1|15|TRBV10-3
CATAQGQAPYNEQFF
TGTGCCACCGCACAGGGACAGGCCCCCTACAATGAGCAGTTCTTC
>NA|NA|TRBJ1-6|15|TRBV6-1
CASSRPGLRFSPLHF
TGTGCCAGCAGTAGGCCGGGACTTCGCTTCTCACCCCTCCACTTT
>few|NA|TRBJ1-1|13|TRBV21-1
CASSKALNTEAFF
TGTGCCAGCAGCAAAGCGTTGAACACTGAAGCTTTCTTT
>NA|NA|TRBJ1-5|16|TRBV5-6
CASSQLGAQGLQPQHF
TGTGCCAGCAGCCAACTAGGGGCGCAGGGTCTTCAGCCCCAGCATTTT
>few|NA|TRBJ2-7|11|TRBV6-6
CASRVGNEQYF
TGTGCCAGCAGAGTCGGTAACGAGCAGTACTTC
>NA|TRBD2|TRBJ2-1|14|TRBV4-3
CASSQARTSDEQFF
TGCGCCAGCAGCCAAGCAAGGACTAGCGATGAGCAGTTCTTC
>NA|NA|TRBJ1-6|16|TRBV18
CASSIGVGGVNSPLHF
TGTGCCAGCTCCATAGGGGTTGGCGGCGTCAATTCACCCCTCCACTTT
>NA|TRBD2|TRBJ2-1|17|TRBV20-1
CSAPTLRRLADGGEQFF
TGCAGTGCACCCACCCTTCGTAGGCTAGCGGACGGAGGTGAGCAGTTCTTC
>NA|TRBD1|TRBJ2-5|14|TRBV9
CASSEARGRETQYF
TGTGCCAGCAGCGAGGCCAGGGGGCGAGAGACCCAGTACTTC
>NA|NA|TRBJ2-1|19|TRBV27
CASSYLRGSGPGSYNEQFF
TGTGCCAGCAGTTATCTGCGCGGGTCGGGCCCTGGATCCTACAATGAGCAGTTCTTC
>few|TRBD1|TRBJ2-2|16|TRBV25-1
CASSGDRGGTDGELFF
TGTGCCAGCAGTGGCGACAGGGGCGGAACGGACGGGGAGCTGTTTTTT
>NA|TRBD2|TRBJ2-1|16|TRBV20-1
CSAREGGAGGQNEQFF
TGCAGTGCTAGAGAGGGGGGAGCGGGAGGTCAAAATGAGCAGTTCTTC
>few|TRBD1|TRBJ2-2|15|TRBV12-3/TRBV12-4
CASSPWTGAHGELFF
TGTGCCAGCAGTCCCTGGACAGGGGCTCACGGGGAGCTGTTTTTT
>NA|NA|TRBJ2-5|12|TRBV20-1
CSAPQRPGTQYF
TGCAGTGCTCCACAAAGACCTGGGACCCAGTACTTC
>NA|NA|TRBJ2-1|15|TRBV5-1
CASSHDPRGNNEQFF
TGCGCCAGCAGCCACGACCCGAGGGGCAACAATGAGCAGTTCTTC
>NA|NA|TRBJ2-2|14|TRBV12-3/TRBV12-4
CASRATANTGELFF
TGTGCCAGCAGGGCGACAGCTAACACCGGGGAGCTGTTTTTT
>NA|TRBD2|TRBJ2-2|15|TRBV28
CASGTGTINTGELFF
TGTGCCAGCGGGACTGGGACTATCAACACCGGGGAGCTGTTTTTT
>once|TRBD1|TRBJ1-2|14|TRBV5-4
CASNHRGLGYGYTF
TGTGCCAGCAACCACAGGGGCTTGGGGTATGGCTACACCTTC
>NA|NA|TRBJ2-5|13|TRBV20-1
CSATLLRQETQYF
TGCAGTGCTACCCTTCTTAGGCAAGAGACCCAGTACTTC